This record looks at one T cell receptor (beta chain) sequence and its context. Its antigen remains undetermined. The record has no base qualities; no much larger clone is one base away. The entire isolated RNA was reverse transcribed using the High Capacity cDNA Reverse Transcription Kit, and thus expressed TCRB transcripts were sequenced. Naive, central memory and regulatory T cell samples underwent deep immunoSEQ sequencing, averaging about 3.57 million total reads per sample. Sorted cells were lysed in RLT buffer, and RNA was extracted using DNase-treated RNeasy Micro or Mini kits according to cell number. Each cell subset was processed on its own to prevent cross-contamination, while patient and healthy donor samples were processed together. TCRB sequences were amplified from cDNA with the immunoSEQ multiplex PCR, producing 87-bp fragments spanning the CDR3 region. Sequencing of the amplicons was performed on the Illumina HiSeq platform. As for the original processing: PCR bias was corrected computationally using synthetic template baselines, and reads within Hamming distance 2 were collapsed, with unmergeable singletons discarded. Reads were aligned to IMGT to assign V, D and J genes, CDR3 length, and insertions or deletions at six rearrangement sites. Within each subset, clonotype counts were normalized to sorted cell number, after which true diversity and Gini coefficients were computed with the tcR R package. The overlap coefficient, calculated on TCRB nucleotide sequences, was used to quantify repertoire sharing. The table was pulled from immuneACCESS by TCRdb, which kept in-frame rearrangements only. Such tables lose some clones; where checked, under half of the loss comes from unresolved V genes, and the rest has no known cause. D and trimming come from the DNA, and the V and J calls and clone size come from that table. This sample holds around 180,000 clones; around 7.9% were observed only once. The ten largest clonotypes hold 0.5% of the sample.

From a lookup of the germline V gene (reference sequence), CDR1 and CDR2 are DFQATT and SNEGSKA. V has 7 bases trimmed and J has 9 bases trimmed; junction bases matching no gene number 6. The CDR3 contains 11 residues, cysteine and phenylalanine counted. Only CDR3 DNA remains: 33 bases, in frame from the first base. The data were obtained in a study of beta chain features in type 1 diabetes (dated by TCRdb to the late 2010s). As for the study more broadly: No differences in mean age, gender distribution, total cell number or subset yield were found between patients and healthy donors. The study compared the TCRB repertoires of sorted circulating CD4+ T cell subsets in recently diagnosed type 1 diabetes patients with those in matched healthy donors. Naive and central memory subsets were obtained from all 30 or so donors, but regulatory and stem cell-like memory subsets were isolated from only 8 patients and roughly 8 healthy donors. A total of some 110 million sorted cells were examined across all samples, and the number of cells per subset was strongly correlated with RNA yield. Study-wide findings and limitations: Only small numbers of individuals were included in the HLA sub-analyses, which left unresolved whether HLA type had any influence on TCRB rearrangement. The naive, central memory and regulatory TCRB repertoires appeared to resemble one another more closely among patients than among healthy donors. Shorter templates might have been favored by PCR, but patient and control samples were amplified and corrected together, so both groups would have been affected equally by any skew. Because cDNA was sequenced instead of genomic DNA, highly expressing activated cells could be over-represented, though the groups showed no difference in activation or CD3 levels. In all four CD4+ subsets, TCRB CDR3 length was moderately but significantly shorter in type 1 diabetes patients. At VDJ recombination sites, patients with type 1 diabetes made fewer insertions and deleted more nucleotides, a pattern implying thymic rearrangement abnormalities.

From each donor, a single peripheral blood sample of about 110 mL on average was drawn into heparinised tubes. Using a panel that included CD45RO, CCR7, CD25, CD127, CD95 and CD27, naive, central memory, regulatory and stem cell-like memory CD4+ T cells were sorted on a BD FACSAria II. A purity above 95% was achieved for all sorted populations. PBMCs were isolated right away by Lymphoprep density gradient centrifugation and were stained directly, without culture. To minimize batch effects, samples were stained and sorted in pairs, one healthy donor with one patient per experiment. The chain is assembled from TRBV20-1 and TRBJ2-3; 8 of the junction bases match TRBD2. The origin of this receptor is a man aged 18 to 29 with type 1 diabetes. Sequenced: central memory CD4+ T cells from blood. The DNA reads as follows: TGCAGTGGACATAGCGGGACGACGCAGTATTTT. This yields the protein CSGHSGTTQYF.